This entry describes one TCR beta chain. One end of the junction does not line up with germline, which may come from a read error. These data are taken from a study of cytomegalovirus exposure and HLA in healthy donors. The wider study: Of all 400 or so donors who were genotyped, 70% to 85% belonged to the Caucasian-associated ancestry cluster.

Primers included in the PCR were 60 Vbeta and 13 Jbeta primers. Method: immunoSEQ multiplex PCR; TCRdb's copy keeps in-frame clones and lacks some. The sample has roughly 150,000 clones, around 80% seen once. Germline values: CDR1 WSHSY, CDR2 SAAADI. There are 10 residues in the CDR3. This receptor was taken from a man between 18 and 29 years old in good health and CMV-seronegative. Sequenced: PBMCs. The V call is TRBV10-2, the J call TRBJ1-1, with a weak D call TRBD1 (5 bases). CDR3 coding DNA: TGTCGGGGGGAGAACACTGAAGCTTTCTTT. It encodes CRGENTEAFF.